Given below is one T cell receptor beta chain in context. Its antigen is not identified. Only CD45RO-negative cells positively selected for CCR7 counted as naive CD8 cells, so terminally differentiated effector memory CD45RA+ cells were excluded. The data originate from a study of shared clonotypes between healthy human individuals. Only in-frame clones appear in the TCRdb table, and some are missing; sequencing was by immunoSEQ multiplex PCR. Of under 1 million clones in the sample, nearly 95% are singletons; the top ten hold 24%. Findings of the study overall: Between a handful of donors, naive CD4 clonotypes were shared at a level of about 5%.

The sequencing input was naive CD8+ T cells sorted from blood. The sequence came from a man aged 30 to 39 in good health.

The CDR3 coding sequence is TGTGCCAGCAGCTTGGGTAGGGATGGCTACACCTTC. Protein sequence: CASSLGRDGYTF. This rearrangement joins TRBV7-9 to TRBJ1-2; D unresolved. The germline gives CDR1 SEHNR, CDR2 FQNEAQ (reference sequence). The germline V and J ends were trimmed by 3 bases and 6 bases, with 8 bases remaining between them. The CDR3 consists of 12 residues. The full variable domain, in which reference TRBV7-9 and TRBJ1-2 provide the parts outside the CDR3, is DTGVSQNPRHKITKRGQNVTFRCDPISEHNRLYWYRQTLGQGPEFLTYFQNEAQLEKSRLLSDRFSAERPKGSFSTLEIQRTEQGDSAMYLCASSLGRDGYTFGSGTRLTVV.